These 30 T cell receptor beta chains came from one sample sequenced in a study of cytomegalovirus exposure and HLA in healthy donors. 13 Jbeta primers and 60 Vbeta primers were used for the PCR. TCRdb keeps only in-frame clones here, not all; method: immunoSEQ multiplex PCR. There are about 82,000 clones in the sample; roughly 82% occur only once, and about 20% lies in the top ten. Sequenced sample: PBMCs. The source of these receptors is a man in his sixties or seventies in good health and CMV-seropositive.

Regarding this clone: Other DNA sequences from this sample encode an identical CDR3 as well. The chain couples TRBV5-1 to TRBJ2-3; 8 bases map to TRBD2. Germline loops: CDR1 SGHRS, CDR2 YFSETQ. The CDR3 totals 14 residues. V was pared by 5 bases and J by 1 base, with 3 bases of the junction left unmatched. This chain's CDR3 is CASSSTSGTDTQYF. The CDR3 DNA follows: TGCGCCAGCAGTTCGACTAGCGGCACAGATACGCAGTATTTT.

The chain is built from TRBV7-2 and TRBJ1-5; TRBD1 agrees at 8 bases. The junction had 10 bases not matched to a gene; V was cut back by 5 bases and J by 10 bases. The CDR3 has 14 amino acids. Germline-derived CDR1 and CDR2 are SGHTA and FQGNSA. The CDR3 coding sequence is TGTGCCAGCAGCCTAGGACAGGGACGATATCCCCAGCATTTT. Translating it yields CASSLGQGRYPQHF.

This chain links TRBV7-2 with TRBJ2-2, with 8 bases that match TRBD1. Trimming removed 4 bases from V and 7 bases from J; junction bases left unmatched: 8. Germline values: CDR1 SGHTA, CDR2 FQGNSA. The length of the CDR3 is 15 residues. The CDR3 DNA is TGTGCCAGCAGCTCGAGACAGGGGAGAAACGGGGAGCTGTTTTTT. Its translation is CASSSRQGRNGELFF.

The CDR3 bases are TGTGCCAGCAGTGTTACAGCCCCCGGGACAGGGGACTACGAGCAGTACTTC. It encodes CASSVTAPGTGDYEQYF. The rearrangement links TRBV6-1 to TRBJ2-7; 10 positions match TRBD1. V trimming: 4 bases; J trimming: 3 bases; junction bases outside the gene matches: 12. The CDR3 sequence is 17 residues long. The germline V gene encodes CDR1 MNHNS and CDR2 SASEGT.

This clone was counted between two and nine times. J is TRBJ2-7 and V is TRBV10-3; D might be TRBD2 (5 bases). The germline CDR1 and CDR2 sequences are ENHRY and SYGVKD. Trimming pared 2 bases from V and 5 bases from J, leaving 19 bases between. This CDR3 contains 16 residues. CDR3 nucleotides: TGTGCCATCAGTGAGCCCCACGCTAGCAGGAGCGACGAGCAGTACTTC. Translated, it gives CAISEPHASRSDEQYF.

This chain links TRBV28 with TRBJ2-7; D not certain. CDR3 size: 12 residues. Germline assignment: CDR1 MDHEN and CDR2 SYDVKM. The V end lost 5 bases, the J end lost 1 base, and 6 bases lay between the germline ends. CDR3 region: CASSPYSYEQYF. In nucleotides, the CDR3 is TGTGCCAGCAGTCCTTATTCCTACGAGCAGTACTTC. Supplemented by reference TRBV28 and TRBJ2-7, the full variable domain reads DVKVTQSSRYLVKRTGEKVFLECVQDMDHENMFWYRQDPGLGLRLIYFSYDVKMKEKGDIPEGYSVSREKKERFSLILESASTNQTSMYLCASSPYSYEQYFGPGTRLTVT.

This clone showed up just a few times. The chain links TRBV2 to TRBJ1-2; 8 positions match TRBD1. V shed 3 bases, J shed 6 bases, and the junction held 6 bases outside the gene matches. CDR1 and CDR2 (germline): SNHLY, FYNNEI. The CDR3 consists of 14 residues. This chain's CDR3 is CASSENGQGNGYTF. The CDR3 coding sequence is TGTGCCAGCAGTGAGAATGGACAGGGCAATGGCTACACCTTC.

This rearrangement joins TRBV6-1 to TRBJ1-1; the D gene is possibly TRBD1 (5 bases). V was pared by 2 bases and J by 1 base, with 11 bases between. This CDR3 spans 15 amino acids. Germline CDR1 is MNHNS and CDR2 is SASEGT. The CDR3 spells CASSEQGFRNTEAFF. CDR3 DNA sequence: TGTGCCAGCAGTGAACAGGGATTTCGGAACACTGAAGCTTTCTTT.

The chain joins TRBV11-2 to TRBJ1-2; 7 bases line up with TRBD1. Trimming took 3 bases from V and 3 from J; bases not matched to a gene: 4. The CDR3 covers 14 residues. Germline CDR1 and CDR2: SGHAT and FQNNGV. The CDR3 loop reads CASSFGQADYGYTF. The CDR3 bases are TGTGCCAGCAGCTTTGGACAGGCGGACTATGGCTACACCTTC.

The rearrangement joins TRBV10-2 to TRBJ2-1; perhaps TRBD2 as D (5 bases). The CDR3 is 15 residues long. CDR1 and CDR2 from the germline V gene are WSHSY and SAAADI. V lost 2 bases and J lost 8, with 16 bases in between. CDR3 region: CASSEGLSYPDEQFF. The CDR3 region has the DNA TGCGCCAGCAGTGAGGGACTGTCCTATCCGGATGAGCAGTTCTTC.

The gene calls are TRBV23-1 and TRBJ2-5, with D hard to call. TRBV23-1 is an ORF, with its function uncertain. The V end was cut by 4 bases, the J end by 1 base, with 10 bases between. CDR3 length equals 14 residues. The DNA of the CDR3 is TGCGCCAGCAGTCCTCGTTACAGCCAAGAGACCCAGTACTTC. Translation: CASSPRYSQETQYF.

This rearrangement joins TRBV11-2 to TRBJ1-2; D is unresolved. The CDR3 runs to 15 residues. Germline CDR1 is SGHAT and CDR2 is FQNNGV. Trimming stripped 4 bases from V and 1 base from J, with 13 bases between. CDR3 coding DNA: TGTGCCAGCAGCTCCGGGAGACTGAATAACTATGGCTACACCTTC. Translating it yields CASSSGRLNNYGYTF. The whole variable domain, remainder taken from reference TRBV11-2 and TRBJ1-2, is EAGVAQSPRYKIIEKRQSVAFWCNPISGHATLYWYQQILGQGPKLLIQFQNNGVVDDSQLPKDRFSAERLKGVDSTLKIQPAKLEDSAVYLCASSSGRLNNYGYTFGSGTRLTVV.

DNA for the CDR3: TGTGCCAGCAGCTTAACACAGGGTCTCACCGGGGAGCTGTTTTTT. Encoded protein: CASSLTQGLTGELFF. This rearrangement joins TRBV11-2 to TRBJ2-2; maybe TRBD1 (6 bases). The germline V and J ends were trimmed by 2 bases and 4 bases, with 11 bases remaining between them. Germline CDR1 is SGHAT and CDR2 is FQNNGV. The CDR3 has 15 amino acids.

In this sample, this clone turned up a few times. This sequence joins TRBV9 and TRBJ1-3; D not resolved. V shed 0 bases and J shed 0 bases, with 4 bases lying between them. Germline V CDR1 and CDR2: SGDLS, YYNGEE. The CDR3 runs to 14 residues. CDR3 DNA: TGTGCCAGCAGCGTAGATAGCTCTGGAAACACCATATATTTT. Residues: CASSVDSSGNTIYF.

The chain employs TRBV7-9 and TRBJ1-2; no reliable D call. Per germline, CDR1 SEHNR and CDR2 FQNEAQ (reference sequence). The CDR3 runs 12 residues. The V and J ends lost 3 bases and 7 bases respectively, with 9 bases between them. The CDR3 bases are TGTGCCAGCAGCTTTGGAGGGCTTGGCTACACCTTC. Translated, it gives CASSFGGLGYTF.

The chain carries TRBV7-2 and TRBJ1-3; D remains ambiguous. The germline V and J ends were trimmed by 6 bases and 0 bases, with 9 bases remaining between them. Germline values: CDR1 SGHTA, CDR2 FQGNSA. The CDR3 sequence is 14 residues long. The CDR3 DNA reads as TGTGCCAGCAGTTTGGCCAGCTCTGGAAACACCATATATTTT. This translates into CASSLASSGNTIYF.

The chain carries TRBV11-2 and TRBJ2-7; D unresolved. Germline CDR1 is SGHAT and CDR2 is FQNNGV. This CDR3 is 13 amino acids long. Trimming left V 5 bases short and J 2 bases short, with 10 bases between. The CDR3 sequence is CASSPHEAYEQYF. Written as DNA, the CDR3 is TGTGCCAGCAGCCCCCATGAGGCCTACGAGCAGTACTTC.

This sequence joins TRBV30 and TRBJ1-6, with 7 bases identical to TRBD1. The V gene end was trimmed by 1 base and the J gene end by 9 bases; junction bases not matched to a gene: 6. The CDR3 length is 14 residues. CDR1 is GTSNPN, CDR2 SVGIG, per germline (reference sequence). Written as DNA, the CDR3 is TGTGCCTGGAGTGAACAGGGGTTTGCTTCACCCCTCCACTTT. As protein: CAWSEQGFASPLHF.

J is TRBJ1-4 and V is TRBV6-5; 9 bases fit TRBD1. V lost 9 bases, J lost 5 bases, and 4 bases stayed unmatched. Germline V gene sequence: CDR1 MNHEY, CDR2 SVGAGI. The CDR3 runs to 13 residues. CDR3 amino acids: CASAGTGNEKLFF. The CDR3 DNA reads as TGTGCCAGTGCCGGGACAGGGAATGAAAAACTGTTTTTT.

The chain combines TRBV5-1 with TRBJ1-1, with D perhaps TRBD1 (6 bases). The CDR3 loop spans 14 amino acids. The germline V gene has CDR1 SGHRS and CDR2 YFSETQ. The germline V and J ends were trimmed by 3 bases and 6 bases, with 15 bases remaining between them. For the CDR3, the DNA is TGCGCCAGCAGCTGGGGACATGCGGGGGCTGAAGCTTTCTTT. It specifies CASSWGHAGAEAFF. The full variable domain, in which reference TRBV5-1 and TRBJ1-1 provide the parts outside the CDR3, is KAGVTQTPRYLIKTRGQQVTLSCSPISGHRSVSWYQQTPGQGLQFLFEYFSETQRNKGNFPGRFSGRQFSNSRSEMNVSTLELGDSALYLCASSWGHAGAEAFFGQGTRLTVV.

This clone was seen a handful of times. The V gene is TRBV7-8, the J gene TRBJ1-1; tentatively, D is TRBD1 (5 bases). The germline V and J ends were trimmed by 4 bases and 3 bases, with 9 bases remaining between them. This CDR3 is built from 13 residues. Germline V CDR1 and CDR2: SGHVS, FQNEAQ. The CDR3 sequence: CASSWGRDTEAFF. CDR3 DNA: TGTGCCAGCAGCTGGGGGAGGGACACTGAAGCTTTCTTT.

The V and J genes are TRBV6-6 and TRBJ1-5; no definite D call. This CDR3 is built from 15 residues. Germline lookup yields CDR1 MNHNY and CDR2 SVGAGI (reference sequence). V gave up 2 bases and J gave up 3 bases, with 11 bases separating them. The CDR3, as DNA: TGTGCCAGCAGTTACCATGACAACCCCAATCAGCCCCAGCATTTT. This translates into CASSYHDNPNQPQHF.

This clone was seen only once. The chain joins TRBV28 to TRBJ2-6; TRBD2 matches at 15 bases. Losses at the gene ends were 2 bases for V and 2 bases for J; bases not matched to a gene: 4. Germline CDR1 is MDHEN and CDR2 is SYDVKM. This CDR3 has 19 residues. CDR3 residues: CASSLRGTSGRPGANVLTF. The CDR3 nucleotides are TGTGCCAGCAGTTTACGGGGGACTAGCGGGAGGCCTGGGGCCAACGTCCTGACTTTC.

The rearrangement joins TRBV11-3 to TRBJ1-6; D gene ambiguous. The CDR3 length is 14 residues. Germline loops: CDR1 SGHNT, CDR2 YENEEA. V lost 1 base to trimming and J lost 7 bases, with 8 bases between them. CDR3 protein: CASSLGGVNSPLHF. In DNA form, the CDR3 reads TGTGCCAGCAGCTTAGGGGGAGTGAATTCACCCCTCCACTTT.

The V call is TRBV7-2, the J call TRBJ2-7, with 7 bases that match TRBD2. The J segment lost 2 bases and the V segment lost 5 bases, leaving 9 bases of the junction unmatched. CDR1 SGHTA and CDR2 FQGNSA come from the germline V gene. The CDR3 is 15 amino acids. Here the CDR3 reads CASSTPFRGAYEQYF. As DNA, the CDR3 is TGTGCCAGCAGCACCCCCTTTCGGGGGGCCTACGAGCAGTACTTC.

The chain carries TRBV30 and TRBJ2-2; D is undetermined. With 0 bases removed from V and 6 bases from J, the gap between germline ends came to 11 bases. This CDR3 is built from 14 residues. Germline lookup yields CDR1 GTSNPN and CDR2 SVGIG (reference sequence). The CDR3 DNA reads as TGTGCCTGGAGTGTACAGTCGGATTCCGGGGAGCTGTTTTTT. Translated: CAWSVQSDSGELFF.

The CDR3 DNA follows: TGTGCCAGCAGCTTAGTTCGGGTAGGTGAGCAGTACTTC. Translation gives CASSLVRVGEQYF. The chain recombines TRBV11-2 with TRBJ2-7; no clear D. Deletions cut 1 base from V and 7 bases from J, with 11 bases between. This CDR3 comprises 13 residues. The germline V gene has CDR1 SGHAT and CDR2 FQNNGV.

The rearrangement uses TRBV5-1 and TRBJ1-2, with TRBD1 matching 7 bases. The germline V gene has CDR1 SGHRS and CDR2 YFSETQ. The CDR3 extends over 15 amino acids. Unmatched junction bases numbered 7, after V lost 2 bases and J lost 3 bases. CDR3 sequence (DNA): TGCGCCAGCAGCTTAGGACAGGAAAGGGACTATGGCTACACCTTC. Protein sequence: CASSLGQERDYGYTF.

This clone was detected a few times. A far larger clone is a single base away, which makes a read error likely. The rearrangement links TRBV6-1 to TRBJ1-1; tentatively, D is TRBD1 (6 bases). The CDR3 runs 15 residues. V lost 3 bases and J 0 bases, leaving 11 bases between the germline ends. The V gene's germline CDR1 is MNHNS and CDR2 SASEGT. This CDR3 reads CASSEIGQMNTEAFF. The CDR3 region has the DNA TGTGCCAGCAGTGAGATAGGACAGATGAACACTGAAGCTTTCTTT.

The chain couples TRBV30 to TRBJ1-1; no clear D. Per the germline V gene, CDR1 is GTSNPN and CDR2 is SVGIG (reference sequence). This CDR3 is 14 amino acids long. V was trimmed by 0 bases and J by 3 bases, leaving 11 bases between them. This CDR3 is CAWSVLGGDTEAFF. The CDR3, as DNA: TGTGCCTGGAGTGTACTAGGCGGTGACACTGAAGCTTTCTTT.